Shown below are 5 T cell receptor beta chains from a single sample sequenced in a study of regulatory T cells in long-lasting Graves disease. Combining iRepertoire HTBI primers with Arm-PCR of CDR3 regions, the authors built TCR beta libraries. MiXCR, applied by TCRdb to the multiplex PCR reads, yields one record per CDR3 protein. The data contain hundreds of thousands of distinct CDR3 sequences, about 22% of them singletons. Time point reported: persistent/refractory GD, antithyroid drugs over 5 years with positive TRAb. Construction of the TCR library relied on RNA isolated from PBMCs. The source material was peripheral blood mononuclear cells (PBMCs), sampled when the disease was refractory, from a patient treated with antithyroid drugs. Source of these receptors: a female donor with Graves disease.

This clonotype was observed a few times. The chain uses TRBV6-9 and TRBJ1-1, with unresolved D. Germline assignment: CDR1 MNHGY and CDR2 SVAAGI. Between the trimmed V and J ends, which lost 3 bases and 1 base, there was a span of 9 bases. The CDR3 runs to 14 residues. This CDR3 is CASSYEGRNTEAFF. The CDR3 nucleotides are TGTGCCAGCAGTTACGAAGGGAGGAACACTGAAGCTTTCTTT.

The rearrangement uses TRBV29-1 and TRBJ2-2; D is possibly TRBD1 (5 bases). Germline V lookup: CDR1 SQVTM, CDR2 ANQGSEA. The length of the CDR3 is 12 residues. V lost 7 bases, J lost 3 bases, and 9 bases lay in between. This CDR3 is CSAEGDTGELFF. CDR3 in DNA: TGCAGCGCAGAAGGGGACACCGGGGAGCTGTTTTTT.

As to this clonotype: Given a much more abundant clone one base away, this may be a read error. For the CDR3, the DNA is TGCAGTGCTAGTCACGAGGGTCAGCCCCAGCATTTT. This encodes CSASHEGQPQHF. The V gene is TRBV20-1, the J gene TRBJ1-5; D is ambiguous. From germline, CDR1 is DFQATT and CDR2 SNEGSKA (reference sequence). The V end lost 3 bases, the J end lost 6 bases, and 9 bases lay between the germline ends. This CDR3 comprises 12 residues.

This clonotype was counted at least ten times. This sequence joins TRBV29-1 and TRBJ2-5; D ambiguous. Trimming removed 8 bases from V and 5 bases from J, with 21 bases in between. CDR1 is SQVTM and CDR2 is ANQGSEA in the germline V gene. There are 14 residues in the CDR3. For the CDR3, the DNA is TGCAGCATTTTGGGAACTTCACGTTTGGAGACCCAGTACTTC. It yields the protein CSILGTSRLETQYF. The full variable domain, with the rest looked up from reference TRBV29-1 and TRBJ2-5, is SAVISQKPSRDICQRGTSLTIQCQVDSQVTMMFWYRQQPGQSLTLIATANQGSEATYESGFVIDKFPISRPNLTFSTLTVSNMSPEDSSIYLCSILGTSRLETQYFGPGTRLLVL.

This clonotype showed up many times. The chain joins TRBV7-2 to TRBJ1-1; 9 nucleotides line up with TRBD1. This CDR3 contains 16 residues. Germline lookup yields CDR1 SGHTA and CDR2 FQGNSA. Unmatched junction bases numbered 14, after V lost 4 bases and J lost 8 bases. The CDR3 reads CASSSNHYHRGREAFF. The CDR3 DNA sequence: TGTGCCAGCAGCTCGAATCACTACCACAGGGGGCGGGAAGCTTTCTTT.